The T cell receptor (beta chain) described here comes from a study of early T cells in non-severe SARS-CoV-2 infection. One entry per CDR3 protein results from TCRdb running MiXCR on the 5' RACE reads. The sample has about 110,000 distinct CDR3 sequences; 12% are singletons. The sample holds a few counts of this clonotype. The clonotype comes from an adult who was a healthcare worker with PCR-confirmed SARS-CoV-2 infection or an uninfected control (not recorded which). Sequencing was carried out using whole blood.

The CDR3 loop is CASSLGGLGTGLFF. CDR3 bases: TGCGCCAGCAGCTTGGGGGGCCTTGGGACCGGACTGTTTTTT. The chain combines TRBV5-1 with TRBJ1-4, with a tentative D call TRBD1 (5 bases). With 0 bases removed from V and 13 bases from J, the gap between germline ends came to 16 bases. This CDR3 is 14 amino acids long. Germline values: CDR1 SGHRS, CDR2 YFSETQ.